This TCR beta chain originates from a study of cytomegalovirus exposure and HLA in healthy donors. Whole-study findings and limits: Sequencing depth roughly uniform across donors was assumed in presence/absence analyses. Rarity characterized most TCR sequences, yet some public TCRs appeared in many donors. What a later analysis reportedly showed was that an Asian-associated ancestry cluster had fewer N-insertions than the approximately 670-donor mean.

The PCR used 60 Vbeta and 13 Jbeta primers. The method was immunoSEQ multiplex PCR; TCRdb's version includes in-frame clones alone and lacks a portion of them. The sample records under 150,000 clones, about 77% being singletons. With respect to this clone: As yet, its antigen is unknown. Other DNA sequences from this sample encode an identical CDR3 as well.

Per the germline V gene, CDR1 is SEHNR and CDR2 is FQNEAQ (reference sequence). Trimming stripped 1 base from V and 9 bases from J, with 19 bases between. CDR3 length equals 17 residues. J is TRBJ1-6 and V is TRBV7-9; D perhaps matches TRBD1 (6 bases). The sample consisted of PBMCs. This clonotype was obtained from a woman aged 40 to 55 in good health and CMV-seronegative. The CDR3 DNA follows: TGTGCCAGCAGCTTAGGAGGGGGGAGCGGGAGGGGTTCACCCCTCCACTTT. Encoded protein: CASSLGGGSGRGSPLHF.